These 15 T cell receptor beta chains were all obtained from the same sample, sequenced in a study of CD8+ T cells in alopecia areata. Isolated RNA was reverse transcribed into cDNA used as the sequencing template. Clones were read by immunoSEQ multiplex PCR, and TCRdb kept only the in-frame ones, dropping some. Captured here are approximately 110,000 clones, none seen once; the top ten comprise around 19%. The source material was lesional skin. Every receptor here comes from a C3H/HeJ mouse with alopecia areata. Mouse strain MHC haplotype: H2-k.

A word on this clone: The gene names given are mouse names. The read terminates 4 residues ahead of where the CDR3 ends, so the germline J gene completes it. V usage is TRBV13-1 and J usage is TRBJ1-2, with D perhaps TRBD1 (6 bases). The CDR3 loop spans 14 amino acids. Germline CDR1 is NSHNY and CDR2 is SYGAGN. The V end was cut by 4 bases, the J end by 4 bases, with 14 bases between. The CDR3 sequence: CASSPLRDTSDYTF. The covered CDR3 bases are TGTGCCAGCAGTCCCCTCAGGGACACCTCC.

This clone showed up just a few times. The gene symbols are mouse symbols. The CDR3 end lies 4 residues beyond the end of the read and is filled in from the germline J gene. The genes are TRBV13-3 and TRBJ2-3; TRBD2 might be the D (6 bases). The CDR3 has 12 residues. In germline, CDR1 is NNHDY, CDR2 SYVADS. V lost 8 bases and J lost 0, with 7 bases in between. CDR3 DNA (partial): TGTGCCAGTGGGGGTAGTGCAGAA. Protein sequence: CASGGSAE. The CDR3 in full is CASGGSAETLYF.

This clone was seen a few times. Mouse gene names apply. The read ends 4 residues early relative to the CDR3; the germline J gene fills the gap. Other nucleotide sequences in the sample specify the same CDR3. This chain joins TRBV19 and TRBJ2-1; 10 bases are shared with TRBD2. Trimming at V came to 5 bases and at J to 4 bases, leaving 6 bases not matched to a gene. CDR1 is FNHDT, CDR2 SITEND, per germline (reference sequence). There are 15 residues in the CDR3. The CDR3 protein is CASSPRTGGYAEQFF. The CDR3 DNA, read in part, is TGTGCCAGCAGCCCCCGGACTGGGGGATATGCT.

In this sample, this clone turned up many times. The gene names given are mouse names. The CDR3 spells CASSDAGQSSYEQYF. The covered CDR3 bases are TGTGCCAGCAGTGATGCGGGACAGAGCTCCTAT. This chain uses TRBV13-1 with TRBJ2-7; 7 nucleotides line up with TRBD1. The read finishes 4 residues shy of the CDR3 end, and the germline J gene is used to complete it. Unmatched junction bases numbered 3, after V lost 0 bases and J lost 0 bases. The CDR3 is made up of 15 amino acids. Germline V gene sequence: CDR1 NSHNY, CDR2 SYGAGN.

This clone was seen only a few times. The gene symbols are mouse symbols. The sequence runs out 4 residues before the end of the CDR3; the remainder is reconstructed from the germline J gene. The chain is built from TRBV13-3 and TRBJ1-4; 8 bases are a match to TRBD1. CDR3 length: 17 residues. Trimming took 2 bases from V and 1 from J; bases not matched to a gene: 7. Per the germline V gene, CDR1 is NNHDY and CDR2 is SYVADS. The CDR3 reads CASSDQTGDPSNERLFF. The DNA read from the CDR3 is TGTGCCAGCAGTGACCAGACAGGGGATCCTTCCAACGAA.

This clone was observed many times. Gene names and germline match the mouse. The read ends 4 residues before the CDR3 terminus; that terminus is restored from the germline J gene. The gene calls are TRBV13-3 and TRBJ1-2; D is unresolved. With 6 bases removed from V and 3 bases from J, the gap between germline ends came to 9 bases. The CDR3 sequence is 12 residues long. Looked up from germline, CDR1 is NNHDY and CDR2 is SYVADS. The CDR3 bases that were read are TGTGCCAGCAAGAGTGGGGACTCC. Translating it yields CASKSGDS. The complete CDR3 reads CASKSGDSDYTF.

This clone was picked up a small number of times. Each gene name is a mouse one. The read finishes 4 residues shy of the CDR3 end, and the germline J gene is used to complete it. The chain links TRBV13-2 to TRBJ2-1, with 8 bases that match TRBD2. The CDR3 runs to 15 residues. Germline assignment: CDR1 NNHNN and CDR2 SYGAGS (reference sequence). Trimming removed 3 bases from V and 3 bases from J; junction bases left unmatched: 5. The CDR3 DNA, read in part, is TGTGCCAGCGGTGGGAACTGGGGGCTCTATGCT. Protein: CASGGNWGLYA. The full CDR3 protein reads CASGGNWGLYAEQFF.

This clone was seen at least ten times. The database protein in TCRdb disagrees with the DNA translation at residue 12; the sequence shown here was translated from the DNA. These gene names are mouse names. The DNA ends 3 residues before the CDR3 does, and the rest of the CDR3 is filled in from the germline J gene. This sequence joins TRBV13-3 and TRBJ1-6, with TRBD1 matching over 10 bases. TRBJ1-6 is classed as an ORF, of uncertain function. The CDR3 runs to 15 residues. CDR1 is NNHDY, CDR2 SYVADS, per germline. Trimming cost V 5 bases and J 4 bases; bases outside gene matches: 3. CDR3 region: CASRTGQGYNSPLYF. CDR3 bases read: TGTGCCAGCAGGACGGGACAGGGGTATAATTCGCCC.

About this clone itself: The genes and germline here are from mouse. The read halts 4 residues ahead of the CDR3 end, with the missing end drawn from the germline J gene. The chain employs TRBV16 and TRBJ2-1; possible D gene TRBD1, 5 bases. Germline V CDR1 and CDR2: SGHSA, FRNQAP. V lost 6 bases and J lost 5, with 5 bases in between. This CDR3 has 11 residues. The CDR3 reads CASRDNAEQFF. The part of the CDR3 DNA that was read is TGTGCAAGCAGGGACAATGCT.

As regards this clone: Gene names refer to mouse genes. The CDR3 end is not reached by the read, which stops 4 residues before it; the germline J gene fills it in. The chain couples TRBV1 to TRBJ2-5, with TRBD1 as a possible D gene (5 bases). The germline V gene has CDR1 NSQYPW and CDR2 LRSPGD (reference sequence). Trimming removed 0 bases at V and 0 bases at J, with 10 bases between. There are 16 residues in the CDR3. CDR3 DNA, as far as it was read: TGCACCTGCAGTGCAGAACGGACACCTAACCAAGAC. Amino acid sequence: CTCSAERTPNQD. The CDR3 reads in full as CTCSAERTPNQDTQYF.

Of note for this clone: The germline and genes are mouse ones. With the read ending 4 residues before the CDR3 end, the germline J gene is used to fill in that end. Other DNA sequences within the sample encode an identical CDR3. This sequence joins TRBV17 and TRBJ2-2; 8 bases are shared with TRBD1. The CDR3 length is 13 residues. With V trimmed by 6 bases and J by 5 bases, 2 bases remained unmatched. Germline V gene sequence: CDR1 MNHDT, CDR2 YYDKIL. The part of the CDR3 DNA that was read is TGTGCTAGCAGCCGACAGGGGACCGGG. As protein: CASSRQGTG. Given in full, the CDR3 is CASSRQGTGQLYF.

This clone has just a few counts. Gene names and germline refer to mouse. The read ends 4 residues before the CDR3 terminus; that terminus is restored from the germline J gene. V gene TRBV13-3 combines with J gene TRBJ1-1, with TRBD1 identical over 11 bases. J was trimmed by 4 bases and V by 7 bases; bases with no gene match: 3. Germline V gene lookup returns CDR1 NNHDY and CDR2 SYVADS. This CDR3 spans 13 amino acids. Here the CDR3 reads CASWTGGGTEVFF. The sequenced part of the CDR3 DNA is TGTGCCAGCTGGACAGGGGGCGGCACA.

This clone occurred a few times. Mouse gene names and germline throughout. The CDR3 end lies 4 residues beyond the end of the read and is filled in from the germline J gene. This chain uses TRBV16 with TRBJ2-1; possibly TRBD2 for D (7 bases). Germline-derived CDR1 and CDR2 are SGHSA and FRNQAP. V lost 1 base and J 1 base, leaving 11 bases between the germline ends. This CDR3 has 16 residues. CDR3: CASSLVGGGNYAEQFF. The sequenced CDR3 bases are TGTGCAAGCAGCTTAGTAGGGGGGGGGAACTATGCT.

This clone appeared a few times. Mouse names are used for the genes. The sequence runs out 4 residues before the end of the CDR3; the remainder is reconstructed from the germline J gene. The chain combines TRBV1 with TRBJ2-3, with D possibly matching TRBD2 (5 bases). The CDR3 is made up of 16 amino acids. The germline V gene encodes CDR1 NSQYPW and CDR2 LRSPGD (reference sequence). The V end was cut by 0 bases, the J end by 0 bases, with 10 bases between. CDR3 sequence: CTCSADGEASAETLYF. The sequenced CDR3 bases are TGCACCTGCAGTGCAGATGGGGAAGCTAGTGCAGAA.

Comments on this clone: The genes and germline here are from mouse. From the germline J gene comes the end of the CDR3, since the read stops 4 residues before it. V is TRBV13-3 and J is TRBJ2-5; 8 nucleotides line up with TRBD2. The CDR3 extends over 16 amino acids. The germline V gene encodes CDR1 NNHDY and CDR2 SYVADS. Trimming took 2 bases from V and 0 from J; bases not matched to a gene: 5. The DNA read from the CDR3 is TGTGCCAGCAGTGAACACTGGGGGACTAACCAAGAC. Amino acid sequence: CASSEHWGTNQD. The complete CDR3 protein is CASSEHWGTNQDTQYF.